This TCR beta chain was found in a study of T cells in Graves' hyperthyroidism and ophthalmopathy. About the study: Peripheral blood was collected at initial diagnosis, before any treatment.

Study-level findings and limits: Prediction of ophthalmopathy progression came a median roughly 7.1 months pre-onset.

Exclusion of patients followed from uncontrolled infection, other autoimmune disease, pregnancy or lactation. Diagnosing involved the use of clinical symptoms, serum thyroxine and TRAb, thyroid ultrasound and orbital computed tomography. The table lists this clonotype with a few counts. The target antigen is unknown. Amplified regions were TCR beta CDR3 sequences from RNA transcripts. The primer set for the first-round RT-PCR of the TCR CDR3 was HTBI. In TCRdb, the multiplex PCR reads were re-called with MiXCR into one record per CDR3 protein. The profile shows over 650,000 distinct CDR3 sequences, less than 20% of them singletons. This receptor was identified in a man in his late teens or twenties with Graves' hyperthyroidism. The material sequenced was blood.

CDR3 residues: CASSLRAGGRTDTQYF. CDR3 nucleotide sequence: TGTGCCAGCAGCTTAAGAGCGGGAGGCCGCACAGATACGCAGTATTTT. The genes are TRBV7-3 and TRBJ2-3; TRBD2 aligns across 9 bases. The CDR3 runs 16 residues. Per the germline V gene, CDR1 is SGHTA and CDR2 is FQGTGA. Trimming removed 1 base from V and 1 base from J; junction bases left unmatched: 3.